This T cell receptor beta chain was recorded in a study of T cell clonality in common variable immunodeficiency. The CDR3 sequence is 14 residues long. The germline V gene has CDR1 WSHSY and CDR2 SAAADI. The V end lost 2 bases, the J end lost 1 base, and 8 bases lay between the germline ends. About this clone: Its antigen is as yet unknown. The CDR3 end falls 3 residues outside the read, so it is completed with the germline J gene.

The protocol was immunoSEQ multiplex PCR, while the TCRdb copy is restricted to in-frame clones and leaves out a portion. The sample is made up of just under 20,000 clones, none counted only once. Points from the study as a whole: Common variable immunodeficiency TCR beta sequences reportedly had fewer deletions and N-nucleotide insertions. Authors noted CVID clonality's cause needs subpopulation repertoire sequencing. Compared with healthy controls, CVID subjects showed increased TCRbeta clonality, mostly in about a third.

The CVID group had roughly 15 females and roughly 30 males, mean age around 40. Each donor provided roughly 5 to 8 ml of heparinized whole blood. The chain couples TRBV10-2 to TRBJ1-1, with a possible D match to TRBD1 (6 bases). The TCR was taken from a human donor with common variable immunodeficiency. Sequenced input: peripheral blood mononuclear cells. The DNA read from the CDR3 is TGCGCCAGCAGTGAGGGGACACAGAACACTGAA. Its protein is CASSEGTQNTE. The whole CDR3 protein is CASSEGTQNTEAFF.